A selection of T cell receptor beta chains follows, all from one sample in a study of T-cell reconstitution after alpha-beta-depleted transplantation in children. In TCRdb, the PCR reads were re-called with MiXCR into one record per CDR3 protein. The sample holds fewer than 700,000 distinct CDR3 sequences; about 21% are singletons and the top ten take 13% to 15%. The sample here was PBMCs, mostly from graft donor cells, taken 360 days after TCRalphabeta/CD19-depleted stem cell transplant. The receptors were gathered from a boy under two years old who had a stem cell transplant for acute myeloid leukemia, so the T cells may come from the graft donor. Both conserved end residues are part of each CDR3. The D gene is left open where the match is weak. Not all rows give a size; the values are once, few, many and, for expanded clones, a class.

many,TRBV5-1,TRBD1,TRBJ2-7,TGCGCCAGCGCCGGGACAGATTCATACGAGCAGTACTTC,CASAGTDSYEQYF
few,TRBV5-1,TRBD2,TRBJ2-1,TGCGCCAGCACCGGGGGGTCCAATGAGCAGTTCTTC,CASTGGSNEQFF
.,TRBV7-2,.,TRBJ2-7,TGTGCCAGCAGCTTAGCGGGTCGGGGGAGCTCCTACGAGCAGTACTTC,CASSLAGRGSSYEQYF
many,TRBV6-1,TRBD2,TRBJ2-3,TGTGCCAGCACCCCGGGGGGGCCTGGCACAGATACGCAGTATTTT,CASTPGGPGTDTQYF
.,TRBV12-3/TRBV12-4,.,TRBJ1-1,TGTGCCAGCAGTTTGTCCTTCTCGGGGAACACTGAAGCTTTCTTT,CASSLSFSGNTEAFF
many,TRBV5-1,.,TRBJ1-1,TGCGCCAGCAGCTCCCTGGGGGTGTACACTGAAGCTTTCTTT,CASSSLGVYTEAFF
.,TRBV6-2/TRBV6-3,.,TRBJ2-3,TGTGCCAGCAGTTACTTTATACGCCGAAGCACAGATACGCAGTATTTT,CASSYFIRRSTDTQYF
.,TRBV14,.,TRBJ2-1,TGTGCCAGCAGCCAAGATTGGGCGATGTCGTCCTACAATGAGCAGTTCTTC,CASSQDWAMSSYNEQFF
.,TRBV7-6,.,TRBJ2-1,TGTGCCAGCAGCTTAGACGAACTCAGGACTGAGCAGTTCTTC,CASSLDELRTEQFF
few,TRBV5-1,TRBD1,TRBJ2-5,TGCGCCAGCAGCTCTTCGACAGGGCAAGAGACCCAGTACTTC,CASSSSTGQETQYF
few,TRBV12-3/TRBV12-4,.,TRBJ1-2,TGTGCCAGCAGCTTGAGTACCCAGGGGAACTATGGCTACACCTTC,CASSLSTQGNYGYTF
few,TRBV20-1,TRBD1,TRBJ1-6,TGCAGTGCCGCAGGGGGCCCCAGCTCCTATAATTCACCCCTCCACTTT,CSAAGGPSSYNSPLHF
few,TRBV24-1,.,TRBJ2-1,TGTGCCACCAGTGATCAGGACAGTGGTATCTACAATGAGCAGTTCTTC,CATSDQDSGIYNEQFF
many,TRBV2,TRBD2,TRBJ2-1,TGTGCCAGCAGTGACCCTGCGGGGGGGCTTCCGTACAATGAGCAGTTCTTC,CASSDPAGGLPYNEQFF
.,TRBV28,.,TRBJ2-3,TGTGCCAGCAGTCCATTGGACAGAGGACAGACCACAGATACGCAGTATTTT,CASSPLDRGQTTDTQYF
few,TRBV7-2,TRBD1,TRBJ2-7,TGTGCCAGCAACAGGGGAGTTGGGGCCTACGAGCAGTACTTC,CASNRGVGAYEQYF
few,TRBV25-1,.,TRBJ1-1,TGTGCCAGCAGTGATAGGACGGGACACCAGAACACTGAAGCTTTCTTT,CASSDRTGHQNTEAFF
many,TRBV9,.,TRBJ2-1,TGTGCCAGCAGCGTAAATAGGGTAGGCAATGAGCAGTTCTTC,CASSVNRVGNEQFF
once,TRBV20-1,.,TRBJ1-4,TGCAGTGCTAGAATCGGCGGCGGGGGTGAAAAACTGTTTTTT,CSARIGGGGEKLFF
.,TRBV5-1,TRBD2,TRBJ2-5,TGCGCCAGCCGACCTGGAGGCGGAGCGGGGAACCAAGAGACCCAGTACTTC,CASRPGGGAGNQETQYF
few,TRBV29-1,TRBD1,TRBJ2-1,TGCAGCGTTGCGGTAGACAGCAGGGGGATTCACAGCTCCTACAATGAGCAGTTCTTC,CSVAVDSRGIHSSYNEQFF
.,TRBV19,.,TRBJ2-1,TGTGCCAGTAGTACGACCAGAGACTACAATGAGCAGTTCTTC,CASSTTRDYNEQFF
.,TRBV28,TRBD1,TRBJ2-5,TGTGCCAGCACTTCCCCCGGGACAGGGTTCCAAGAGACCCAGTACTTC,CASTSPGTGFQETQYF
many,TRBV2,.,TRBJ1-2,TGTGCCAGCAGTGACAGGCTCCTTAACTATGGCTACACCTTC,CASSDRLLNYGYTF
.,TRBV7-6,.,TRBJ2-5,TGTGCCAGCAGGCAGGGTCCAGAGACCCAGTACTTC,CASRQGPETQYF
many,TRBV3-1,.,TRBJ1-2,TGTGCCAGCAGCCAAGGTTATGGCTACACCTTC,CASSQGYGYTF
many,TRBV7-2,.,TRBJ2-6,TGTGCCAGCAGCAGGTTCGCTTCTGGGGCCAACGTCCTGACTTTC,CASSRFASGANVLTF
many,TRBV7-6,.,TRBJ2-1,TGTGCCAGCAGCAAGGGGCCTATTGACAATGAGCAGTTCTTC,CASSKGPIDNEQFF
many,TRBV20-1,.,TRBJ2-4,TGCAGTGCTAGCCGTTTTCAGGGTTCGCCCAAAAACATTCAGTACTTC,CSASRFQGSPKNIQYF
few,TRBV6-5,TRBD1,TRBJ2-1,TGTGCCAGCAGTTACATCGGGACAGGAGGGTTCAATGAGCAGTTCTTC,CASSYIGTGGFNEQFF
.,TRBV11-1,.,TRBJ1-6,TGTGCCAGCAGCTTAGCGAGAAGGTCGGGGAATAATTCACCCCTCCACTTT,CASSLARRSGNNSPLHF
few,TRBV20-1,TRBD1,TRBJ2-1,TGCAGTGCTAGGGCGGGACAGGGGGCAGGTGAGCAGTTCTTC,CSARAGQGAGEQFF
.,TRBV4-1,.,TRBJ2-2,TGCGCCAGCAGCAAATCCGGGGATCTGTTTTTT,CASSKSGDLFF
.,TRBV5-5,.,TRBJ2-7,TGTGCCAGCAGCTTCTACCGCGGGACATACGGCAGCGAGCAGTACTTC,CASSFYRGTYGSEQYF
few,TRBV6-1,.,TRBJ2-1,TGTGCCAGCAGCTCAGGGGCGAACTCCTACAATGAGCAGTTCTTC,CASSSGANSYNEQFF
.,TRBV18,.,TRBJ2-3,TGTGCCAGCTCACCAATGTCGCCTGGGGGCACAGATACGCAGTATTTT,CASSPMSPGGTDTQYF
.,TRBV24-1,.,TRBJ2-1,TGTGCCACCAGTGATGGGGACATCCACGGCCATGAGCAGTTCTTC,CATSDGDIHGHEQFF
.,TRBV4-3,.,TRBJ1-2,TGCGCCAGCAGCCAAGGGCGGGGATATAACTATGGCTACACCTTC,CASSQGRGYNYGYTF
many,TRBV6-1,.,TRBJ1-5,TGTGCCAGCAGTGACTGGGGCAATCAGCCCCAGCATTTT,CASSDWGNQPQHF
.,TRBV28,.,TRBJ2-2,TGTGCCAGCACACATGCGAACACCGGGGAGCTGTTTTTT,CASTHANTGELFF
.,TRBV6-5,.,TRBJ1-1,TGTGCCAGCAGTTATCGAGGGAGACCGACTGAAGCTTTCTTT,CASSYRGRPTEAFF
.,TRBV5-1,TRBD2,TRBJ2-1,TGCGCCAGCAGCTCGTCTAGCGGGGGTAATTACAATGAGCAGTTCTTC,CASSSSSGGNYNEQFF
.,TRBV24-1,.,TRBJ2-7,TGTGCCACCAGTGACCGGGCTTCCTACGAGCAGTACTTC,CATSDRASYEQYF
few,TRBV29-1,TRBD1,TRBJ1-2,TGCAGCGTTGAAATGACAGGGACCTATGGCTACACCTTC,CSVEMTGTYGYTF
many,TRBV5-1,.,TRBJ2-3,TGTGCCAGCAGTTACGACAGCACAGATACGCAGTATTTT,CASSYDSTDTQYF